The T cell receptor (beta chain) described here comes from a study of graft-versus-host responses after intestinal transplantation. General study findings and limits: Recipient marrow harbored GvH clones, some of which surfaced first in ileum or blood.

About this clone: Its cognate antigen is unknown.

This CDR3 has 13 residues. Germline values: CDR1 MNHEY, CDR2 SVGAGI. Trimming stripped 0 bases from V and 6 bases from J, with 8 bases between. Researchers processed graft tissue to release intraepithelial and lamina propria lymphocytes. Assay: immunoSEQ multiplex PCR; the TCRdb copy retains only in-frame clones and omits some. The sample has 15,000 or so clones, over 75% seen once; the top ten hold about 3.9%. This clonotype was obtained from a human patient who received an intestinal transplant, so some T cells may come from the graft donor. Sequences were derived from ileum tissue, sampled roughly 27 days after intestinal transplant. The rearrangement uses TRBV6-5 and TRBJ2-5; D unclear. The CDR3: CASSYSASQTQYF. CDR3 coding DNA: TGTGCCAGCAGTTACTCAGCCTCTCAGACCCAGTACTTC.